Listed here are 11 T cell receptor beta chains from one sample, sequenced in a study of CD8 T cells in ankylosing spondylitis. Antigens for these TCRs are unknown. Study-level results: For ankylosing spondylitis blood, a TCR beta motif of 7 or 8 highly homologous variants appeared characteristic.

From the 5' RACE reads, TCRdb called clonotypes with MiXCR, one entry per CDR3 protein. The table includes 650,000 to 800,000 distinct CDR3 sequences, around a fifth detected once. Sequencing was carried out using blood, either unsorted or a sorted T cell fraction (not recorded which). The receptor set was obtained from a male donor with ankylosing spondylitis.

This clonotype was detected once. The CDR3 loop is CASSTGTPTYEQYF. The CDR3 region has the DNA TGTGCCAGCAGCACCGGGACGCCGACCTACGAGCAGTACTTC. V and J are TRBV7-9 and TRBJ2-7; perhaps D is TRBD1 or TRBD2 (5 bases each). The germline V gene has CDR1 SEHNR and CDR2 FQNEAQ (reference sequence). The V gene lost 5 bases and the J gene lost 2 bases, with 13 bases spanning the gap. The CDR3 loop spans 14 amino acids.

The V call is TRBV5-1, the J call TRBJ2-7; D uncertain. Trimming cost V 1 base and J 2 bases, with 7 bases left between them. The CDR3 consists of 13 residues. Germline V CDR1 and CDR2: SGHRS, YFSETQ. CDR3 loop: CASSLPRAYEQYF. In DNA form, the CDR3 reads TGCGCCAGCAGCTTGCCCCGGGCCTACGAGCAGTACTTC.

This clonotype was counted a few times. V gene TRBV12-3 or TRBV12-4 combines with J gene TRBJ1-1; no firm D call. The ends were cut back, 4 bases at V and 6 bases at J, with 15 bases in the middle. The CDR3 totals 14 residues. CDR3 DNA: TGTGCCAGCAGTTCACCGGCCAGGCTCGCTGAAGCTTTCTTT. Protein product: CASSSPARLAEAFF.

V and J are TRBV20-1 and TRBJ1-1; D not certain. Germline loops: CDR1 DFQATT, CDR2 SNEGSKA (reference sequence). The V end was cut by 1 base, the J end by 0 bases, with 12 bases between. There are 15 residues in the CDR3. The CDR3 sequence: CSARVGSSLNTEAFF. Here the CDR3 DNA reads TGCAGTGCTAGAGTGGGGTCCAGCCTGAACACTGAAGCTTTCTTT.

The chain recombines TRBV27 with TRBJ1-5; D remains unclear. The CDR3 extends over 15 amino acids. V lost 1 base, J lost 0 bases, and 7 bases lay in between. Germline loops: CDR1 MNHEY, CDR2 SMNVEV (reference sequence). CDR3 sequence: CASSLWADSNQPQHF. CDR3 coding DNA: TGTGCCAGCAGTTTATGGGCAGATAGCAATCAGCCCCAGCATTTT.

This chain links TRBV6-1 with TRBJ1-1; a weak D match, TRBD1 (6 bases). Deletions cut 4 bases from V and 1 base from J, with 10 bases between. The CDR3 consists of 14 residues. Germline CDR1 MNHNS, CDR2 SASEGT. The CDR3 DNA follows: TGTGCCAGCAGTGCCTCGGACAGGAACACTGAAGCTTTCTTT. It yields the protein CASSASDRNTEAFF.

V is TRBV6-1 and J is TRBJ2-7; 9 nucleotides align to TRBD1. Trimming took 6 bases from V and 6 from J; bases not matched to a gene: 9. The CDR3 has 14 residues. Germline lookup yields CDR1 MNHNS and CDR2 SASEGT. The CDR3: CASSLGGQGGEQYF. In DNA, the CDR3 is TGTGCCAGCAGCCTCGGGGGACAGGGCGGCGAGCAGTACTTC.

A few counts support this clonotype. The V gene is TRBV9, the J gene TRBJ2-1, with D uncertain. In germline, CDR1 is SGDLS, CDR2 YYNGEE. There are 12 residues in the CDR3. Trimming stripped 0 bases from V and 8 bases from J, with 6 bases between. CDR3 nucleotide sequence: TGTGCCAGCAGCGTAGCCTGGGATGAGCAGTTCTTC. This sequence encodes CASSVAWDEQFF.

The V call is TRBV10-3, the J call TRBJ2-7; 13 nucleotides align to TRBD2. CDR1 and CDR2 from the germline V gene are ENHRY and SYGVKD. The CDR3 loop spans 14 amino acids. Unmatched junction bases numbered 4, after V lost 6 bases and J lost 5 bases. The CDR3 protein is CAIREGTSGDEQYF. CDR3 DNA sequence: TGTGCCATCAGGGAAGGGACTAGCGGGGACGAGCAGTACTTC.

This clonotype showed up just a few times. The CDR3 nucleotides are TGCGCCAGCAGCCAGGACCGCAGAGAGTCTAATGAAAAACTGTTTTTT. Encoded protein: CASSQDRRESNEKLFF. The gene calls are TRBV4-1 and TRBJ1-4; D gene unclear. Trimming cost V 3 bases and J 3 bases, with 14 bases left between them. The CDR3 totals 16 residues. The germline CDR1 and CDR2 sequences are MGHRA and YSYEKL.

This clonotype was counted between two and nine times. The chain employs TRBV20-1 and TRBJ2-1, with D hard to call. The CDR3 runs 13 residues. The germline gives CDR1 DFQATT, CDR2 SNEGSKA (reference sequence). The V end lost 0 bases, the J end lost 3 bases, and 6 bases lay between the germline ends. The CDR3 sequence: CSAREGIYNEQFF. The DNA for the CDR3 is TGCAGTGCTAGAGAGGGCATCTACAATGAGCAGTTCTTC.